Below are 28 T cell receptor beta chains sequenced from a single sample in a study of T cell changes during pregnancy in multiple sclerosis. TCRdb's copy holds only in-frame clones and misses some; the assay was immunoSEQ multiplex PCR. This table holds 42,000 or so clones, 87% found once. The sequences come from CD4+ T cells from peripheral blood mononuclear cells, collected after pregnancy. The receptors here all came from a female donor with multiple sclerosis, enrolled in a pregnancy study.

This clone was picked up one time. The J gene is TRBJ2-1, the V gene TRBV18, with 8 bases lining up with TRBD2. Germline lookup yields CDR1 KGHSH and CDR2 LQKENI. CDR3 length: 14 amino acids. Trimming at V came to 4 bases and at J to 8 bases, leaving 7 bases not matched to a gene. The CDR3 coding sequence is TGTGCCAGCTCACACAGTTCGGGAGGGGATGAGCAGTTCTTC. It specifies CASSHSSGGDEQFF.

This clone was detected once. The chain joins TRBV29-1 to TRBJ1-1; maybe TRBD1 (6 bases). V lost 3 bases, J lost 3 bases, and 17 bases lay in between. The CDR3 is made up of 15 amino acids. Germline V gives CDR1 SQVTM, CDR2 ANQGSEA. The CDR3 nucleotides are TGCAGCGTTGAGAGCATCGTACAGGGATACACTGAAGCTTTCTTT. Translated, it gives CSVESIVQGYTEAFF. Together with reference TRBV29-1 and TRBJ1-1, the CDR3 gives the full variable domain: SAVISQKPSRDICQRGTSLTIQCQVDSQVTMMFWYRQQPGQSLTLIATANQGSEATYESGFVIDKFPISRPNLTFSTLTVSNMSPEDSSIYLCSVESIVQGYTEAFFGQGTRLTVV.

This clone was picked up a small number of times. The chain links TRBV11-3 to TRBJ1-6; TRBD1 might be the D (6 bases). Trimming removed 8 bases at V and 7 bases at J, with 12 bases between. CDR3 length: 13 residues. From germline, CDR1 is SGHNT and CDR2 YENEEA. The CDR3 loop is CASSGGLNSPLHF. CDR3 sequence (DNA): TGTGCCAGCTCCGGGGGGCTGAATTCACCCCTCCACTTT.

The V call is TRBV4-3, the J call TRBJ1-2; D uncertain. There are 14 residues in the CDR3. Germline V CDR1 and CDR2: LGHNA, YSLEER. V was pared by 0 bases and J by 5 bases, with 10 bases between. The CDR3 DNA follows: TGCGCCAGCAGCCAAGATAACGGGAGATATGGCTACACCTTC. Translating it yields CASSQDNGRYGYTF.

The chain employs TRBV6-1 and TRBJ1-4; no clear D gene. Germline values: CDR1 MNHNS, CDR2 SASEGT. This CDR3 spans 15 amino acids. The ends were cut back, 0 bases at V and 8 bases at J, with 13 bases in the middle. CDR3 nucleotide sequence: TGTGCCAGCAGTGAAGCCAACCTCGAGAACGAAAAACTGTTTTTT. Translation: CASSEANLENEKLFF.

This chain uses TRBV18 with TRBJ2-5; 8 nucleotides line up with TRBD2. Looked up from germline, CDR1 is KGHSH and CDR2 is LQKENI. Losses at the gene ends were 5 bases for V and 13 bases for J; bases not matched to a gene: 9. This CDR3 has 12 amino acids. The CDR3: CASSNQVSGAYF. DNA for the CDR3: TGTGCCAGCTCAAATCAAGTTAGCGGGGCGTACTTC.

The genes are TRBV28 and TRBJ1-2; TRBD1 might be the D (5 bases). The CDR3 length is 14 residues. CDR1 and CDR2 (germline): MDHEN, SYDVKM. Trimming removed 7 bases at V and 9 bases at J, with 21 bases between. The CDR3 DNA reads as TGTGCCAGCACCTTGGCAGGGATCCCCTCCAGCTACACCTTC. This encodes CASTLAGIPSSYTF.

The count of this clone is one. The DNA for the CDR3 is TGTGCCAGCAGCTCCCGGACTAGCGGACCCACAGATACGCAGTATTTT. Its protein product is CASSSRTSGPTDTQYF. This chain uses TRBV5-4 with TRBJ2-3; 10 bases fit TRBD2. This CDR3 is built from 16 residues. The germline V gene encodes CDR1 SGHNT and CDR2 YYREEE (reference sequence). V gave up 3 bases and J gave up 2 bases; unmatched junction bases: 6.

The V call is TRBV11-1, the J call TRBJ1-1; TRBD1 matches 7 bases. The CDR3 sequence is 14 residues long. V was pared by 5 bases and J by 4 bases, with 7 bases of the junction left unmatched. The germline CDR1 and CDR2 sequences are SGHAT and FQDESV (reference sequence). DNA for the CDR3: TGTGCCAGCAGCAATGACAGGGTAGGCACTGAAGCTTTCTTT. Residues: CASSNDRVGTEAFF. Variable domain in full (rest from reference TRBV11-1 and TRBJ1-1): EAEVAQSPRYKITEKSQAVAFWCDPISGHATLYWYRQILGQGPELLVQFQDESVVDDSQLPKDRFSAERLKGVDSTLKIQPAELGDSAMYLCASSNDRVGTEAFFGQGTRLTVV.

The CDR3 DNA reads as TGTGCCAGCAGCGTAGGGTTGGGACAGGGTTACAATGAGCAGTTCTTC. Its protein product is CASSVGLGQGYNEQFF. The rearrangement links TRBV9 to TRBJ2-1, with 9 nucleotides matching TRBD1. The CDR3 totals 16 residues. Trimming cost V 0 bases and J 4 bases; bases outside gene matches: 5. CDR1 and CDR2 from the germline V gene are SGDLS and YYNGEE.

This chain joins TRBV27 and TRBJ2-2; D is unclear. Trimming left V 2 bases short and J 0 bases short, with 4 bases between. Germline assignment: CDR1 MNHEY and CDR2 SMNVEV (reference sequence). This CDR3 spans 14 amino acids. DNA for the CDR3: TGTGCCAGCAGTTTACAGTCGAACACCGGGGAGCTGTTTTTT. Its protein is CASSLQSNTGELFF.

The chain employs TRBV5-1 and TRBJ1-1, with 7 bases aligning to TRBD1. Germline CDR1 SGHRS, CDR2 YFSETQ. The CDR3 totals 14 residues. With V trimmed by 7 bases and J by 0 bases, 6 bases remained unmatched. CDR3 coding DNA: TGCGCCAGCTCTCGACAGGGATTGAACACTGAAGCTTTCTTT. Encoded protein: CASSRQGLNTEAFF.

This chain joins TRBV7-3 and TRBJ2-3; TRBD2 aligns across 16 bases. The CDR3 sequence is 17 residues long. V lost 0 bases and J lost 6; bases outside the gene matches: 3. Germline values: CDR1 SGHTA, CDR2 FQGTGA. CDR3 in amino acids: CASSLTGLAGGHDTQYF. Written as DNA, the CDR3 is TGTGCCAGCAGCTTAACGGGACTAGCGGGGGGGCACGATACGCAGTATTTT. The full variable domain, rest sourced from reference TRBV7-3 and TRBJ2-3, is GAGVSQTPSNKVTEKGKYVELRCDPISGHTALYWYRQSLGQGPEFLIYFQGTGAADDSGLPNDRFFAVRPEGSVSTLKIQRTERGDSAVYLCASSLTGLAGGHDTQYFGPGTRLTVL.

The table lists this clone with a few counts. The chain has TRBV19 and TRBJ1-2, with 8 bases lining up with TRBD1. This CDR3 has 19 amino acids. Losses at the gene ends were 3 bases for V and 8 bases for J; bases not matched to a gene: 23. Germline V lookup: CDR1 LNHDA, CDR2 SQIVND (reference sequence). In nucleotides, the CDR3 is TGTGCCAGTAGTATGCCGAGGACAGGGCAAGATCGGACCTCAGGGGGCTACACCTTC. This sequence encodes CASSMPRTGQDRTSGGYTF. The variable domain in full, completed from reference TRBV19 and TRBJ1-2, reads DGGITQSPKYLFRKEGQNVTLSCEQNLNHDAMYWYRQDPGQGLRLIYYSQIVNDFQKGDIAEGYSVSREKKESFPLTVTSAQKNPTAFYLCASSMPRTGQDRTSGGYTFGSGTRLTVV.

V gene TRBV2 combines with J gene TRBJ2-5; TRBD2 agrees at 10 bases. V shed 6 bases and J 5 bases; nucleotides not matched to a gene: 12. Germline V gene data show CDR1 as SNHLY and CDR2 as FYNNEI. This CDR3 region has 16 residues. This CDR3 reads CASRLGGAGGLETQYF. CDR3 bases: TGTGCCAGCAGGCTGGGGGGAGCGGGGGGGTTGGAGACCCAGTACTTC. Based on the CDR3 plus reference TRBV2 and TRBJ2-5, the full variable domain is EPEVTQTPSHQVTQMGQEVILRCVPISNHLYFYWYRQILGQKVEFLVSFYNNEISEKSEIFDDQFSVERPDGSNFTLKIRSTKLEDSAMYFCASRLGGAGGLETQYFGPGTRLLVL.

This chain uses TRBV7-2 with TRBJ2-7, with 9 nucleotides matching TRBD1. V shed 1 base and J 1 base; nucleotides not matched to a gene: 5. The CDR3 is 16 residues long. The germline gives CDR1 SGHTA, CDR2 FQGNSA. The CDR3 region is CASSLEYRGLSYEQYF. In nucleotides, the CDR3 is TGTGCCAGCAGCTTAGAATACAGGGGGCTATCCTACGAGCAGTACTTC.

This CDR3 is CASSPRGDSYEQYF. The CDR3 DNA reads as TGTGCCAGCTCACCACGGGGGGACTCCTACGAGCAGTACTTC. V and J are TRBV18 and TRBJ2-7, with a weak D call TRBD2 (6 bases). With 1 base removed from V and 0 bases from J, the gap between germline ends came to 7 bases. This CDR3 is 14 amino acids long. The V gene's germline CDR1 is KGHSH and CDR2 LQKENI. Combining the CDR3 with reference TRBV18 and TRBJ2-7 gives the whole variable domain NAGVMQNPRHLVRRRGQEARLRCSPMKGHSHVYWYRQLPEEGLKFMVYLQKENIIDESGMPKERFSAEFPKEGPSILRIQQVVRGDSAAYFCASSPRGDSYEQYFGPGTRLTVT.

The chain employs TRBV4-1 and TRBJ1-4, with D possibly being TRBD1 (5 bases). The CDR3 consists of 13 residues. The ends were cut back, 0 bases at V and 13 bases at J, with 12 bases in the middle. Germline V gives CDR1 MGHRA, CDR2 YSYEKL. CDR3 in DNA: TGCGCCAGCAGCCAAGATTGGGGGGTATTACTGTTTTTT. This gives the protein CASSQDWGVLLFF.

This chain joins TRBV7-9 and TRBJ2-1; D is unresolved. CDR3 length equals 13 residues. The V end was cut by 5 bases, the J end by 8 bases, with 13 bases between. CDR1 is SEHNR and CDR2 is FQNEAQ in the germline V gene (reference sequence). For the CDR3, the DNA is TGTGCCAGCAGCCTTCTTGGCGGTCATGAGCAGTTCTTC. Translating gives CASSLLGGHEQFF.

The chain links TRBV28 to TRBJ1-5; the match to TRBD1 covers 8 bases. The V gene's germline CDR1 is MDHEN and CDR2 SYDVKM. This CDR3 contains 15 residues. V dropped 6 bases and J dropped 3; count of bases not matched to a gene: 7. Here the CDR3 reads CASSYRDRINQPQHF. Here the CDR3 DNA reads TGTGCCAGCAGCTACCGGGACAGGATCAATCAGCCCCAGCATTTT.

This chain links TRBV5-5 with TRBJ2-3; no reliable D call. Germline CDR1 SGHKS, CDR2 YYEKEE (reference sequence). CDR3 length: 15 amino acids. Trimming removed 0 bases at V and 1 base at J, with 9 bases between. The CDR3 sequence: CASSLDPSRTDTQYF. As DNA, the CDR3 is TGTGCCAGCAGCTTGGATCCGTCCCGCACAGATACGCAGTATTTT.

Only a few counts were recorded for this clone. The CDR3, as DNA: TGTGCCAGCAGCGTAGAGACAGGGCCCTATAACTATGGCTACACCTTC. Translated, it gives CASSVETGPYNYGYTF. V gene TRBV9 combines with J gene TRBJ1-2; 7 bases align to TRBD1. The CDR3 is 16 residues long. Per germline, CDR1 SGDLS and CDR2 YYNGEE. Trimming at V came to 0 bases and at J to 1 base, leaving 6 bases not matched to a gene.

V and J are TRBV5-6 and TRBJ1-5, with D maybe TRBD1 (6 bases). V gave up 1 base and J gave up 1 base, with 18 bases separating them. Germline CDR1 is SGHDT and CDR2 is YYEEEE. There are 18 residues in the CDR3. The CDR3: CASSLYWGRGGSNQPQHF. For the CDR3, the DNA is TGTGCCAGCAGCTTGTACTGGGGGCGAGGGGGAAGCAATCAGCCCCAGCATTTT.

J is TRBJ1-1 and V is TRBV6-5, with D possibly TRBD1 on 5 matching bases. Germline lookup yields CDR1 MNHEY and CDR2 SVGAGI. Trimming left V 4 bases short and J 0 bases short, with 15 bases between. The CDR3 runs 16 residues. This CDR3 reads CASSSEWGRLNTEAFF. The CDR3 coding sequence is TGTGCCAGCAGTTCTGAGTGGGGCCGACTGAACACTGAAGCTTTCTTT.

The V and J genes are TRBV27 and TRBJ2-3; 11 bases map to TRBD2. The CDR3 consists of 15 residues. Germline V gives CDR1 MNHEY, CDR2 SMNVEV (reference sequence). With 5 bases clipped from V and 2 bases from J, the junction kept 3 bases outside the gene matches. Here the CDR3 reads CASSQGLADTDTQYF. The CDR3 DNA reads TGTGCCAGCAGTCAGGGACTAGCGGACACAGATACGCAGTATTTT.

This clone was recorded once. This chain connects TRBV7-2 to TRBJ2-1; 11 bases are shared with TRBD2. Germline V CDR1 and CDR2: SGHTA, FQGNSA. This CDR3 is 16 amino acids long. V trimming: 5 bases; J trimming: 4 bases; junction bases outside the gene matches: 7. The CDR3: CASSPRASGGYNEQFF. The CDR3 bases are TGTGCCAGCAGCCCACGTGCTAGCGGGGGGTACAATGAGCAGTTCTTC.

The chain combines TRBV6-5 with TRBJ2-1, with 7 bases that match TRBD2. With 5 bases clipped from V and 6 bases from J, the junction kept 7 bases outside the gene matches. CDR3 length equals 14 residues. Germline-derived CDR1 and CDR2 are MNHEY and SVGAGI. The CDR3 nucleotides are TGTGCCAGCAGTCAGCTCGGGGGGTTCAATGAGCAGTTCTTC. Protein: CASSQLGGFNEQFF.

This clone appeared a single time. The V gene is TRBV11-2, the J gene TRBJ1-4, with TRBD1 as a possible D gene (6 bases). Trimming removed 5 bases at V and 7 bases at J, with 26 bases between. The germline gives CDR1 SGHAT, CDR2 FQNNGV. The length of the CDR3 is 18 residues. As DNA, the CDR3 is TGTGCCAGCAGCCCGGTGGGGGGGTTGAAGACAGGCCTTGAAAAACTGTTTTTT. Translating gives CASSPVGGLKTGLEKLFF.